The clone carrying this T cell receptor beta chain is judged medium-sized. Its cognate antigen is unknown. The source of the sample is a study of HIV-infected patients and healthy controls. Reverse transcription used roughly 450 ng RNA and constant-region primers for alpha and beta. Each of the alpha and beta chains got its own library through chain-specific third strand synthesis with indices. A roughly 25-cycle PCR with P5s and P7 primers followed a short adapter-adding first PCR. MiXCR, applied by TCRdb to the 5' RACE reads, yields one record per CDR3 protein. The data show about 5,000 distinct CDR3 sequences, more than 20% seen once. From germline, CDR1 is PRHDT and CDR2 FYEKMQ (reference sequence). V was shortened by 6 bases and J by 7 bases, with 19 bases between the two germline ends. The CDR3 totals 15 residues. Follow-up blood was drawn about 14 weeks, roughly three months, after antiretroviral therapy began. The repertoire came from unfractionated whole blood and reflected all unsorted peripheral T cells.

Overall study results and limits: Compared with untreated HIV+ repertoires, healthy controls showed roughly threefold more distinct CDR3s and higher Shannon diversity. HIV-associated CDR3 frequencies dropped significantly during therapy; CMV-associated ones, mostly rising, changed nonsignificantly.

The J gene is TRBJ2-1, the V gene TRBV13, with D perhaps matching TRBD1 (5 bases). Source: blood, taken during antiretroviral therapy. The sequence was obtained from an adult with HIV infection. The CDR3 DNA is TGTGCCAGCAGACGCAAGCCAGGGCTGGGAAATGAGCAGTTCTTC. It translates to CASRRKPGLGNEQFF. Filled out from reference TRBV13 and TRBJ2-1, the complete variable domain reads AAGVIQSPRHLIKEKRETATLKCYPIPRHDTVYWYQQGPGQDPQFLISFYEKMQSDKGSIPDRFSAQQFSDYHSELNMSSLELGDSALYFCASRRKPGLGNEQFFGPGTRLTVL.